The following is a T cell receptor beta chain sequence with its context. There is no known antigen for this receptor. Nothing much larger sits one base from this clone, and base qualities are not available. The source of the sample is a study of shared clonotypes between healthy human individuals (dated by TCRdb to about 2020). At the level of the whole study: The cohort included a few men and two women between 18 and 49 years of age. For each donor, three plates each were used for CD4 naive and CD4 memory, two plates were used for CD8 naive, and one plate was used for CD8 memory. Blood TCR repertoires of several healthy adults were deeply sequenced to estimate repertoire size and the extent of clonotype sharing between individuals. Different laboratories and diverse techniques were used to prepare libraries and sequence TCR repertoires, to increase sequencing depth and limit assay-specific biases. Leukapheresis yielded between about 0.94 and 9 billion PBMCs per donor. Points the paper makes about the study in general: Incomplete sequencing was indicated by rarefaction of sorted-subset datasets, despite the large sequencing depth. Sampling was restricted to blood, and TCR repertoires in tissue are likely to differ from TCR repertoires in blood. Based on pairwise subsampling, the degree of clonotype sharing among donors was expected to be affected by sequencing depth. Clonotypes shared by all four sorted-subset donors showed higher generation probabilities than non-shared clonotypes. Across a handful of donors, roughly 5.4% of naive CD4, approximately 3.6% of naive CD8, under 2.5% of memory CD4, and approximately 0.4% of memory CD8 clonotypes were shared. The genetic and exposure-history diversity represented was limited by the small number of donors. Naive subsets generally had larger estimated clonotype richness than memory subsets did.

TCR CDR3 regions were amplified from genomic DNA by multiplex PCR using the deep immunoSEQ assay. Genomic DNA extracted from each cell subset was distributed evenly over all wells of several immunoSEQ 96-well plates, and each plate served as one replicate. Each replicate PCR for sorted subsets received approximately 200 ng genomic DNA, equal to around 32,000 T cell genomes. Purified libraries were measured with a Qubit 3.0 fluorometer, size-checked on a Bioanalyzer 2100, and measured again with the KAPA Library Quantification kit. Every immunoSEQ 96-well plate was sequenced on a separate single-read 150-cycle Illumina NextSeq 550 flow cell. The original pipeline was this. The immunoSEQ output contained only junctional sequences without quality scores, so filtering could not match that applied to full-length reads. Sequences were annotated with PyIR, a Python wrapper for IgBLAST v1.9, and V/J genes and CDR3 were assigned using IMGT germline references. Reads with weak V/J assignments (E-value above 1e-6), missing CDR3, stop codons, out-of-frame junctions, or ambiguous translated residues were removed. A V3J clonotype was defined by an identical inferred V gene, J gene, and CDR3 amino acid sequence. Percentage overlap between repertoires was calculated by dividing the number of shared unique clonotypes by the size of the smaller repertoire. RTK rarefaction, the Chao1 estimator, and Recon v2.1 estimates of unobserved clonotypes were used to assess repertoire richness. Generation probabilities for all TCRbeta clonotypes obtained by the gDNA method from several donors were computed using OLGA. Drawn from immuneACCESS, this table holds only the in-frame rearrangements with V and J called that TCRdb kept. Clones are partly lost; checked studies trace under half to an unresolved V gene and leave the rest unexplained. The DNA gave D and trimming, while V, J and clone size come from that table. Across this sample there are over a million clones, with 75% to 80% seen only once. The top ten clonotypes cover about 0.52% of the sample.

Donors were healthy HIV-negative adults with no recently reported acute infections or vaccinations. Every donor was a Caucasian adult residing in Nashville, Tennessee, USA. Magnetic negative selection was used to enrich CD4+ T cells, after which naive cells were positively selected on CD45RA and the negative fraction became the memory subset. Blood was collected by leukapheresis, and PBMCs were isolated by Ficoll-Histopaque density gradient centrifugation and then cryopreserved in liquid nitrogen vapor phase. Purity and quantity of every magnetically sorted T cell population were checked by analytical flow cytometry. From each sorted fraction, genomic DNA was isolated and quantified by UV absorbance on a Nanodrop 2000c. V is trimmed back by 3 bases and J by 4 bases, and the junction contains 5 bases that no gene match accounts for. From cysteine to phenylalanine, the CDR3 is 14 amino acids long. Only CDR3 DNA remains: 42 bases, in frame from the first base. CDR1 and CDR2 were assigned from the germline V gene (reference sequence) as LNHDA and SQIVND.

This chain joins TRBV19 to TRBJ2-7; 8 central nucleotides agree with TRBD2. This sequence was found in a man between 18 and 35 years old in good health. Some clones in this sample may be carry-over from other donors' samples. Sequencing was done on a sample of memory CD4+ T cells from PBMCs. This sample's cell subset or site label indicates: CD45RA-negative fraction. The sequenced DNA: TGTGCCAGTAGTATCACTAGCGGTCCGTACGAGCAGTACTTC. Its translation is CASSITSGPYEQYF.